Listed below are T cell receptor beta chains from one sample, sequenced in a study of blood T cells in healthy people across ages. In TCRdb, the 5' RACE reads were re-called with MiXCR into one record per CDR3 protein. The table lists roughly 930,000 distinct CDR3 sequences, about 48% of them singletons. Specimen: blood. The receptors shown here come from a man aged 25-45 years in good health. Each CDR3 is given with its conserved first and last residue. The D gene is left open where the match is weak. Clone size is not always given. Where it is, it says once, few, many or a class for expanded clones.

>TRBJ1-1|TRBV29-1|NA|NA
CSVDGETGKAFF
TGCAGCGTTGACGGCGAGACAGGAAAAGCTTTCTTT
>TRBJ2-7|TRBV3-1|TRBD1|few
CASSQAQTGVQQYF
TGTGCCAGCAGCCAAGCTCAGACAGGGGTACAGCAGTACTTC
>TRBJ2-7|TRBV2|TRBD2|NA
CATRLAGPPYNEQYF
TGTGCCACCCGACTAGCGGGGCCACCCTACAATGAGCAGTACTTC
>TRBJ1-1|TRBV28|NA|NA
CASLLGGRTEAFF
TGTGCCAGCCTCCTCGGGGGAAGGACTGAAGCTTTCTTT
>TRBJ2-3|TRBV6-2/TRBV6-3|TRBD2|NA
CASSQTSGGLSTDTQYF
TGTGCCAGCAGCCAGACTAGCGGGGGGCTGAGCACAGATACGCAGTATTTT
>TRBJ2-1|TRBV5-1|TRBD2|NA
CASGLAGDISYNEQFF
TGCGCCAGCGGGCTAGCGGGGGACATATCCTACAATGAGCAGTTCTTC
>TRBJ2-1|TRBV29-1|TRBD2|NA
CSAGRGEGDEQFF
TGCAGCGCCGGTCGAGGGGAGGGCGATGAGCAGTTCTTC
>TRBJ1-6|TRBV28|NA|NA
CASSFGTEPLHF
TGTGCCAGCAGTTTCGGGACCGAACCCCTCCACTTT
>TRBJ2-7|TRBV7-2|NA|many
CASSLEVGEQYF
TGTGCCAGCAGCTTAGAGGTCGGCGAGCAGTACTTC
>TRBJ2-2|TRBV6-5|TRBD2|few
CASSLAGETGELFF
TGTGCCAGCAGTCTAGCGGGGGAGACCGGGGAGCTGTTTTTT
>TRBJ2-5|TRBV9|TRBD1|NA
CASSDTGTGGLETQYF
TGTGCCAGCAGCGACACCGGGACAGGGGGCTTGGAGACCCAGTACTTC
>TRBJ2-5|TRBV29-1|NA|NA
CSVDQQEYF
TGCAGCGTTGACCAACAAGAGTACTTC
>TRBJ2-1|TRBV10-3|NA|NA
CAISELGALETQFF
TGTGCCATCAGTGAGCTCGGTGCACTGGAGACCCAGTTCTTC
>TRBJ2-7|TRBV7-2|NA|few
CASSLSASTYEQYF
TGTGCCAGCAGCCTAAGTGCTAGCACCTACGAGCAGTACTTC
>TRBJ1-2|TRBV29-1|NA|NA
CSVRLNAEGYGYTF
TGCAGCGTGCGACTGAACGCTGAGGGCTATGGCTACACCTTC
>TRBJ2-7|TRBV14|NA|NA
CASSHGVGSSYEQYF
TGTGCCAGCAGCCACGGGGTAGGGAGCTCCTACGAGCAGTACTTC
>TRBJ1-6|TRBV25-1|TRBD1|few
CASCTTGAYNSPLHF
TGTGCCAGCTGTACCACAGGGGCCTATAATTCACCCCTCCACTTT
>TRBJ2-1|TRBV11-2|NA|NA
CASSLNVNNEQFF
TGTGCCAGCAGCTTGAATGTTAACAATGAGCAGTTCTTC
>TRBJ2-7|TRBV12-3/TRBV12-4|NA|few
CASSPDNGVGSSYEQYF
TGTGCCAGCAGCCCGGATAACGGGGTAGGCTCATCCTACGAGCAGTACTTC
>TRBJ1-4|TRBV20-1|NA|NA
CSASQGRDLFF
TGCAGTGCTAGTCAGGGACGGGATCTGTTTTTT
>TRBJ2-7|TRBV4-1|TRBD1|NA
CASSQVVRGRSYEQYF
TGCGCCAGCAGCCAAGTTGTGAGGGGGCGCTCCTACGAGCAGTACTTC
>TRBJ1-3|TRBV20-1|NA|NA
CSAPGRQNTIYF
TGCAGTGCCCCGGGACGGCAAAACACCATATATTTT
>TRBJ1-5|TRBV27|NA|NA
CASSLKGPGSNQPQHF
TGTGCCAGCAGTTTAAAAGGACCTGGTAGCAATCAGCCCCAGCATTTT
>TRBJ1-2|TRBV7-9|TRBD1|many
CASSRGQGAYGYTF
TGTGCCAGCAGCCGAGGACAGGGAGCCTATGGCTACACCTTC
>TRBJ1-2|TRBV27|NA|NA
CASSVRGRDGYTF
TGTGCCAGCAGTGTCCGCGGGAGGGATGGCTACACCTTC
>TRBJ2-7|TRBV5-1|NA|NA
CASSLEGRAGFEQYF
TGCGCCAGCAGCTTGGAAGGCAGGGCGGGGTTCGAGCAGTACTTC
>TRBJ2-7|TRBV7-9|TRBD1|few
CASSDRVISYEQYF
TGTGCCAGCAGCGACAGGGTGATCTCCTACGAGCAGTACTTC
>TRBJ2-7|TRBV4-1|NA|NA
CASSLTERFTYEQYF
TGCGCCAGCAGTCTGACAGAAAGGTTTACCTACGAGCAGTACTTC
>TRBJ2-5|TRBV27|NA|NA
CASSVFAGGETQYF
TGTGCCAGCAGTGTATTCGCGGGTGGAGAGACCCAGTACTTC
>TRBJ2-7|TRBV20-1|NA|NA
CSARDLQAFSCEQYF
TGCAGTGCTAGAGATCTACAGGCTTTCTCCTGCGAGCAGTACTTC
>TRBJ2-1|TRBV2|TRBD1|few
CASSEAGTGHEQFF
TGTGCCAGCAGTGAAGCCGGGACAGGACATGAGCAGTTCTTC
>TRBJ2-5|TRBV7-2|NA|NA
CASSPFSGGTQYF
TGTGCCAGCAGCCCCTTTTCGGGCGGGACCCAGTACTTC
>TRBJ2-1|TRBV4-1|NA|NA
CASSQTSAAQGLREQFF
TGCGCCAGCAGCCAAACCTCCGCCGCCCAGGGCCTCAGGGAGCAGTTCTTC
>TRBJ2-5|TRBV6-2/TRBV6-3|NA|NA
CASSPTSWETQYF
TGTGCCAGCAGCCCTACTAGCTGGGAGACCCAGTACTTC
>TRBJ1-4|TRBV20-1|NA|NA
CSARDPFATNEKLFF
TGCAGTGCTAGAGACCCGTTTGCAACTAATGAAAAACTGTTTTTT
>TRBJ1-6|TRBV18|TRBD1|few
CASSPGGQINSPLHF
TGTGCCAGCTCACCAGGGGGACAGATAAATTCACCCCTCCACTTT
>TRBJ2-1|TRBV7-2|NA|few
CASSLGPPDEQFF
TGTGCCAGCAGCTTAGGTCCCCCGGATGAGCAGTTCTTC